The rows below give T cell receptor beta chains drawn from one sample of a study of blood T cell repertoires in COVID-19. Clones were read by immunoSEQ multiplex PCR, and TCRdb kept only the in-frame ones, dropping some. This sample has 120,000 to 150,000 clones; approximately 88% occur once, and the top ten carry 28%. Sequenced input: peripheral blood. These receptor sequences come from a human donor in a cohort sampled during active COVID-19. Each CDR3 is given with its conserved first and last residue. The D gene is left open where the match is weak. Clone size, where shown, is once, few, many, or a class for clones that have expanded.

V	D	J	size	DNA	CDR3
TRBV3-1/TRBV3-2	NA	TRBJ2-1	NA	TGTGCCAGCAGCCAAGAGGGGGGGCTAGCGGAAAGCTCCTACAATGAGCAGTTCTTC	CASSQEGGLAESSYNEQFF
TRBV9	NA	TRBJ1-2	NA	TGTGCCAGCAGCCCTCTTATGGGGAGGGACGGCTACACCTTC	CASSPLMGRDGYTF
TRBV6-5	NA	TRBJ2-1	NA	TGTGCCAGCAGTTACTTCCCAGAGGCTGAGCAGTTCTTC	CASSYFPEAEQFF
TRBV6-5	NA	TRBJ1-6	once	TGTGCCAGCAGTTACACCACCTACTCCTATAATTCACCCCTCCACTTT	CASSYTTYSYNSPLHF
TRBV7-9	NA	TRBJ2-6	NA	TGTGCCAGCACCTTCCTCTCTGGGGCCAACGTCCTGACTTTC	CASTFLSGANVLTF
TRBV4-2	NA	TRBJ1-2	NA	TGTGCCAGCAGCCAAGAGTCCCCGCCAGTCTACTATGGCTACACCTTC	CASSQESPPVYYGYTF
TRBV5-1	NA	TRBJ2-2	NA	TGCGCCAGCAGCGGAGGAGTCACGAAGACCGGGGAGCTGTTTTTT	CASSGGVTKTGELFF
TRBV19	TRBD1	TRBJ1-2	NA	TGTGCCAGTAGTATTTTTCCAGGGGGCCGGACTAACTATGGCTACACCTTC	CASSIFPGGRTNYGYTF
TRBV5-1	NA	TRBJ1-1	NA	TGCGCCAGCAGCCGGACAGACGGTCGCACTGAAGCTTTCTTT	CASSRTDGRTEAFF
TRBV6-6	NA	TRBJ2-4	NA	TGTGCCAGCAGTCCCGAAGCCCGGTCATTGCGCAACATTCAGTACTTC	CASSPEARSLRNIQYF
TRBV3-1/TRBV3-2	TRBD2	TRBJ2-1	NA	TGTGCCAGCAGCCAAGAGTTCCCCCTGGGGAGGGGAGGATGCGGGCAGTTCTTC	CASSQEFPLGRGGCGQFF
TRBV3-1/TRBV3-2	NA	TRBJ2-2	NA	TGTGCCAGCAGCCAAGGAGAAAACACCGGGGAGCTGTTTTTT	CASSQGENTGELFF
TRBV2	TRBD2	TRBJ2-7	NA	TGTGCCAGCAGTGAAGTTCCTAGCGGGGGGGGTAGGTACTTC	CASSEVPSGGGRYF
TRBV5-1	TRBD1	TRBJ2-5	NA	TGCGCCAGCAGACAAACCCCGGGACAGGGAGAGCAAGAGACCCAGTACTTC	CASRQTPGQGEQETQYF
TRBV7-2	NA	TRBJ2-7	NA	TGTGCCAGCAGCTCCAACTACGAGCAGTACTTC	CASSSNYEQYF
TRBV7-9	TRBD2	TRBJ2-4	NA	TGTGCCAGCAGCTTATGGGGACCTTATCGGGGGGAAGTCTTAAACATTCAGTACTTC	CASSLWGPYRGEVLNIQYF
TRBV13	NA	TRBJ1-1	NA	TGTGCCAGCAGCTTAGTGGGGCTAACTTCTGAAGCTTTCTTT	CASSLVGLTSEAFF
TRBV5-1	NA	TRBJ2-7	NA	TGCGCCAGCAGCTTCGATGACTACTCCTACGAGCAGTACTTC	CASSFDDYSYEQYF
TRBV6-2/TRBV6-3	NA	TRBJ2-7	NA	TGTGCCAGCAGCGGAGGGGACCGCCCCTCCTACGAGCAGTACTTC	CASSGGDRPSYEQYF
TRBV3-1/TRBV3-2	TRBD1	TRBJ2-7	NA	TGTGCCAGCAGCCAAGCCGGGACAGGGGTGTACGAGCAGTACTTC	CASSQAGTGVYEQYF
TRBV7-9	TRBD2	TRBJ2-3	once	TGTGCCAGCAGCACCCTAGCGGGGGGGCCGTATCAAACGCAGTATTTT	CASSTLAGGPYQTQYF
TRBV6-6	NA	TRBJ2-3	NA	TGTGCCAGCAGTTACTCTCTCCCGCAAGCCGATACGCAGTATTTT	CASSYSLPQADTQYF
TRBV3-1/TRBV3-2	TRBD1	TRBJ2-1	NA	TGTGCCAGCAGCCTTCCGCCGGGGACAGGGGGAGGTTACAATGAGCAGTTCTTC	CASSLPPGTGGGYNEQFF
TRBV18	TRBD2	TRBJ2-5	NA	TGTGCCAGCTCACCGCGGCGTACTAGCGACCAAGAGACCCAGTACTTC	CASSPRRTSDQETQYF
TRBV9	NA	TRBJ2-3	once	TGTGCCAGCAGCGTAGGGTGGGCGACAGATACGCAGTATTTT	CASSVGWATDTQYF
TRBV6-5	TRBD1	TRBJ2-2	NA	TGTGCCAGCAGTTCCACAGGGGCAGGGAACACCGGGGAGCTGTTTTTT	CASSSTGAGNTGELFF
TRBV19	TRBD2	TRBJ2-7	NA	TGTGCCAGTAGTATACAAGCGGGAACCTTATACGAGCAGTACTTC	CASSIQAGTLYEQYF
TRBV19	NA	TRBJ1-1	NA	TGTGCCAGTAGTATAGCCGCCCGGGGGGCCAACACTGAAGCTTTCTTT	CASSIAARGANTEAFF
TRBV6-5	TRBD1	TRBJ2-7	NA	TGTGCCAGCAGTATCCGCAGGGGGCCAGGGTACGAGCAGTACTTC	CASSIRRGPGYEQYF
TRBV4-3	TRBD1	TRBJ2-3	NA	TGCGCCAGCAGCCAAGATCTTGGGGGACAGGGACGCACAGATACGCAGTATTTT	CASSQDLGGQGRTDTQYF
TRBV4-1	NA	TRBJ1-5	NA	TGCGCCAGCAGCCACGAGAATCAGCCCCAGCATTTT	CASSHENQPQHF
TRBV27	TRBD2	TRBJ2-7	NA	TGTGCCAGCAGTACCTCTAGCGGGGCCTTCAACTACGAGCAGTACTTC	CASSTSSGAFNYEQYF
TRBV5-1	TRBD1	TRBJ1-2	NA	TGCGCCAGCAGTTTACAGGGGGCCATCTATGGCTACACCTTC	CASSLQGAIYGYTF
TRBV9	NA	TRBJ1-5	NA	TGTGCCAGCAGCGTCCAGGGGCCCCAGCATTTT	CASSVQGPQHF
TRBV5-1	NA	TRBJ1-1	NA	TGCGCCAGCAGCTTTGGGGGCGGGAACACTGAAGCTTTCTTT	CASSFGGGNTEAFF
TRBV2	TRBD1	TRBJ2-1	NA	TGTGCCAGCAGCGTCTGGACAGGGGTGAATGAGCAGTTCTTC	CASSVWTGVNEQFF
TRBV6-5	NA	TRBJ2-2	once	TGTGCCAGCAGTTTATGGGGGCCGGACACCGGGGAGCTGTTTTTT	CASSLWGPDTGELFF
TRBV7-3	TRBD1	TRBJ1-1	NA	TGTGCCAGCAGCTCAGGGGGTATGAACACTGAAGCTTTCTTT	CASSSGGMNTEAFF
TRBV6-6	TRBD2	TRBJ2-5	NA	TGTGCCAGCAGTTACGGACTAGCGGGAAGTGAGACCCAGTACTTC	CASSYGLAGSETQYF
TRBV6-4	NA	TRBJ1-1	NA	TGTGCCAGCAGAGATGACAGTATGAACACTGAAGCTTTCTTT	CASRDDSMNTEAFF
TRBV7-9	TRBD2	TRBJ2-5	NA	TGTGCCAGCAGCTTACAGAGCGGGAGGGAGACCCAGTACTTC	CASSLQSGRETQYF
TRBV15	NA	TRBJ1-1	few	TGTGCCACCAGCAGAGATCAGGGTGGGACTGAAGCTTTCTTT	CATSRDQGGTEAFF
TRBV10-3	TRBD1	TRBJ1-5	NA	TGTGCATCAGCGGTGGCAGGGGGCGGACAGCCCCAGCATTTT	CASAVAGGGQPQHF
TRBV20-1	NA	TRBJ2-7	NA	TGCAGTGCTAGTTCGTACAGGGTCCACGAGCAGTACTTC	CSASSYRVHEQYF
TRBV10-3	NA	TRBJ1-6	NA	TGTGCCATCAGGGAGGGTTTTAGAGATTCACCCCTCCACTTT	CAIREGFRDSPLHF
TRBV6-6	NA	TRBJ1-3	NA	TGTGCCAGCAGCCCCCGCAGCGCTGGCAACACCATATATTTT	CASSPRSAGNTIYF
TRBV11-3	TRBD1	TRBJ2-2	NA	TGTGCCAGCAGCCCGCCCGGGACAGGGTTGGGCGGGGAGCTGTTTTTT	CASSPPGTGLGGELFF
TRBV5-1	TRBD1	TRBJ2-3	NA	TGCGCCAGCAGCTTCCAACCGGGACAGTCCACAGATACGCAGTATTTT	CASSFQPGQSTDTQYF
TRBV2	TRBD1	TRBJ1-1	NA	TGTGCCTCCACCTTGGACAGGGGGAATACTGAAGCTTTCTTT	CASTLDRGNTEAFF
TRBV11-1	TRBD1	TRBJ2-1	NA	TGTGCCAGCACCGAGGGGGCGGGCTACTACAATGAGCAGTTCTTC	CASTEGAGYYNEQFF
TRBV5-1	NA	TRBJ2-3	NA	TGCGCCAGCAGCTTGGATGCTAGCAGGTCAGATACGCAGTATTTT	CASSLDASRSDTQYF
TRBV9	TRBD1	TRBJ2-7	NA	TGTGCCAGCAGCGTAGAAGACAGGGGCCACGAGCAGTACTTC	CASSVEDRGHEQYF
TRBV2	NA	TRBJ1-1	NA	TGTGCCAGCAATACAGGGAACACTGAAGCTTTCTTT	CASNTGNTEAFF
TRBV3-1/TRBV3-2	TRBD1	TRBJ2-5	NA	TGTGCCAGCAGCCCGGGACAGGGTGCCCAGTACTTC	CASSPGQGAQYF
TRBV3-1/TRBV3-2	TRBD2	TRBJ2-3	NA	TGTGCCAGCACCAAGGGCGGGGGGGCCACAGATACGCAGTATTTT	CASTKGGGATDTQYF
TRBV4-3	TRBD1	TRBJ1-4	NA	TGCGCCAGCAGCCAAGGGGACAGGGATAATGAAAAACTGTTTTTT	CASSQGDRDNEKLFF